The 21 T cell receptor beta chains listed next were all sequenced from one sample in a study of Ad26.COV2.S vaccination and SARS-CoV-2 variants. Generated by immunoSEQ multiplex PCR, the TCRdb table keeps only in-frame clones and is missing some. Altogether more than 400,000 clones are present, about 90% being singletons, with the ten largest covering over 1.5%. Treatment here: roughly 19 received Ad26.COV2.S at low or high dose, single or two shots; roughly five received placebo; per-sample allocation not given. Sampling was done on day 63 after the first vaccine or placebo injection. The source was peripheral blood, collected in a trial of Ad26.COV2.S vaccine versus placebo. The receptors here all came from a person aged 18 to 65 who received the Ad26.COV2.S COVID-19 vaccine or a placebo.

The gene calls are TRBV10-2 and TRBJ1-6; TRBD1 is a possible D gene (6 bases). V was clipped by 2 bases and J by 7 bases, with 9 bases between them. The CDR3 has 14 amino acids. The germline gives CDR1 WSHSY, CDR2 SAAADI. The CDR3 DNA sequence: TGCGCCAGCAGTGAGACAGGGAACAATTCACCCCTCCACTTT. Translation: CASSETGNNSPLHF.

The J gene is TRBJ2-3, the V gene TRBV4-3; D is possibly TRBD2 (5 bases). CDR1 is LGHNA, CDR2 YSLEER, per germline. This CDR3 is 15 amino acids long. V lost 4 bases, J lost 0 bases, and 11 bases lay in between. The DNA for the CDR3 is TGCGCCAGCAGCCCAATGGAGGCGAGCACAGATACGCAGTATTTT. It translates to CASSPMEASTDTQYF.

This clone appeared a few times. CDR3 nucleotide sequence: TGTGCCAGCAGCTTAGTTCCGGTAACCGAAACCCCTGAAGCTTTCTTT. Translated, it gives CASSLVPVTETPEAFF. The chain is built from TRBV7-9 and TRBJ1-1, with D hard to call. The germline gives CDR1 SEHNR, CDR2 FQNEAQ (reference sequence). V shed 1 base and J shed 6 bases, with 18 bases lying between them. CDR3 length equals 16 residues. The full variable domain, with the rest looked up from reference TRBV7-9 and TRBJ1-1, is DTGVSQNPRHKITKRGQNVTFRCDPISEHNRLYWYRQTLGQGPEFLTYFQNEAQLEKSRLLSDRFSAERPKGSFSTLEIQRTEQGDSAMYLCASSLVPVTETPEAFFGQGTRLTVV.

This clone appeared a few times. This chain links TRBV19 with TRBJ1-3; no definite D call. The CDR3 length is 15 residues. Germline assignment: CDR1 LNHDA and CDR2 SQIVND (reference sequence). The V end was cut by 7 bases, the J end by 0 bases, with 13 bases between. The CDR3: CASKDGPGSGNTIYF. DNA for the CDR3: TGTGCCAGTAAGGACGGTCCCGGCTCTGGAAACACCATATATTTT.

The chain joins TRBV12-5 to TRBJ2-2, with TRBD1 identical over 9 bases. The V gene's germline CDR1 is LGHNT and CDR2 FRNRAP. CDR3 length: 15 residues. Trimming removed 1 base from V and 5 bases from J; junction bases left unmatched: 2. The CDR3 is CASGLGTGVTGELFF. The CDR3 bases are TGTGCTAGTGGTTTGGGGACAGGGGTTACCGGGGAGCTGTTTTTT.

The rearrangement uses TRBV5-3 and TRBJ1-1; D is ambiguous. TRBV5-3 is designated an ORF whose function remains uncertain. The CDR3 spans 15 residues. The V end lost 4 bases, the J end lost 5 bases, and 18 bases lay between the germline ends. The CDR3 spells CARSPEGTGQTEAFF. CDR3 nucleotides: TGTGCCAGAAGCCCAGAGGGTACGGGTCAGACTGAAGCTTTCTTT.

The CDR3 loop reads CASSERGQTMNTEAFF. Written as DNA, the CDR3 is TGTGCCAGCAGTGAAAGGGGACAGACGATGAACACTGAAGCTTTCTTT. The V gene is TRBV2, the J gene TRBJ1-1; TRBD1 matches 7 bases. Germline assignment: CDR1 SNHLY and CDR2 FYNNEI. CDR3 length: 16 amino acids. V was clipped by 2 bases and J by 0 bases; unmatched bases: 6. The full variable domain, its missing parts supplied by reference TRBV2 and TRBJ1-1, is EPEVTQTPSHQVTQMGQEVILRCVPISNHLYFYWYRQILGQKVEFLVSFYNNEISEKSEIFDDQFSVERPDGSNFTLKIRSTKLEDSAMYFCASSERGQTMNTEAFFGQGTRLTVV.

The gene calls are TRBV11-2 and TRBJ2-5, with 14 bases that match TRBD2. V was clipped by 5 bases and J by 0 bases; unmatched bases: 8. The CDR3 runs to 18 residues. Germline-derived CDR1 and CDR2 are SGHAT and FQNNGV. The CDR3 reads CASSPGLAGGGYQETQYF. CDR3 DNA: TGTGCCAGCAGCCCCGGACTAGCGGGGGGTGGGTACCAAGAGACCCAGTACTTC.

CDR3 residues: CAWSRAITEAFF. CDR3 in DNA: TGTGCCTGGAGCCGGGCCATAACTGAAGCTTTCTTT. The V and J genes are TRBV30 and TRBJ1-1; no clear D. Germline assignment: CDR1 GTSNPN and CDR2 SVGIG (reference sequence). There are 12 residues in the CDR3. The germline V and J ends were trimmed by 3 bases and 5 bases, with 10 bases remaining between them.

The gene calls are TRBV3-1 (or the pseudogene TRBV3-2) and TRBJ2-7, with D possibly being TRBD2 (5 bases). Germline V lookup: CDR1 LGHDT, CDR2 YNNKEL (reference sequence). CDR3 length equals 15 residues. The germline V and J ends were trimmed by 7 bases and 0 bases, with 16 bases remaining between them. The CDR3 DNA reads TGTGCCAGCACCCCCGAGCCGGGAACCTCCTACGAGCAGTACTTC. The encoded protein is CASTPEPGTSYEQYF.

The rearrangement joins TRBV27 to TRBJ2-7, with 9 bases identical to TRBD1. Germline V gene sequence: CDR1 MNHEY, CDR2 SMNVEV (reference sequence). This CDR3 contains 14 residues. V shed 2 bases and J 5 bases; nucleotides not matched to a gene: 4. The CDR3 loop reads CASSLGGQGNEQYF. Written as DNA, the CDR3 is TGTGCCAGCAGTTTAGGGGGACAGGGCAACGAGCAGTACTTC.

The genes are TRBV7-2 and TRBJ1-1; 9 bases map to TRBD1. CDR3 length equals 13 residues. Per germline, CDR1 SGHTA and CDR2 FQGNSA. The ends lost 5 bases at V and 12 bases at J; junction bases unmatched: 10. The CDR3 loop reads CASSRRGTGWSFF. For the CDR3, the DNA is TGTGCCAGCAGCCGGAGAGGGACAGGGTGGTCTTTCTTT.

The V and J genes are TRBV9 and TRBJ1-2; maybe TRBD1 (5 bases). Germline CDR1 is SGDLS and CDR2 is YYNGEE. The CDR3 consists of 14 residues. V was clipped by 4 bases and J by 14 bases, with 24 bases between them. The DNA of the CDR3 is TGTGCCAGCAGCTTAAGACAGATTTCAACGGCTAAGACCTTC. The encoded protein is CASSLRQISTAKTF. The whole variable domain, remainder taken from reference TRBV9 and TRBJ1-2, is DSGVTQTPKHLITATGQRVTLRCSPRSGDLSVYWYQQSLDQGLQFLIQYYNGEERAKGNILERFSAQQFPDLHSELNLSSLELGDSALYFCASSLRQISTAKTFGSGTRLTVV.

The chain joins TRBV5-1 to TRBJ1-4, with TRBD1 matching 8 bases. The V gene's germline CDR1 is SGHRS and CDR2 YFSETQ. With 3 bases clipped from V and 0 bases from J, the junction kept 4 bases outside the gene matches. The CDR3 is made up of 16 amino acids. CDR3 DNA: TGCGCCAGCAGCTCCGGACAGGGAACAACTAATGAAAAACTGTTTTTT. Residues: CASSSGQGTTNEKLFF. Variable domain in full (rest from reference TRBV5-1 and TRBJ1-4): KAGVTQTPRYLIKTRGQQVTLSCSPISGHRSVSWYQQTPGQGLQFLFEYFSETQRNKGNFPGRFSGRQFSNSRSEMNVSTLELGDSALYLCASSSGQGTTNEKLFFGSGTQLSVL.

CDR3 protein: CASSWTGPEELFF. The DNA of the CDR3 is TGTGCCAGCAGTTGGACAGGGCCCGAGGAGCTGTTTTTT. This chain connects TRBV6-6 to TRBJ2-2; 8 positions agree with TRBD1. The V and J ends lost 4 bases and 10 bases, in that order; junction bases with no gene match: 5. Germline V CDR1 and CDR2: MNHNY, SVGAGI (reference sequence). The CDR3 consists of 13 residues.

The V gene is TRBV10-1, the J gene TRBJ1-3, with a weak D call TRBD1 (6 bases). CDR1 and CDR2 (germline): WNHNN, SYGVQD (reference sequence). CDR3 size: 16 residues. V gave up 5 bases and J gave up 0 bases, with 14 bases separating them. As DNA, the CDR3 is TGCGCCAGCAGTTCGCAGGGGATTAACTCTGGAAACACCATATATTTT. This translates into CASSSQGINSGNTIYF.

The V gene is TRBV3-1 (or the pseudogene TRBV3-2), the J gene TRBJ2-2, with 9 bases lining up with TRBD2. Trimming cost V 1 base and J 2 bases; bases outside gene matches: 8. CDR1 and CDR2 (germline): LGHDT, YNNKEL (reference sequence). The CDR3 length is 18 residues. The DNA for the CDR3 is TGTGCCAGCAGCCAAGGCGGTAGCGGGGGCCCCAACACCGGGGAGCTGTTTTTT. Residues: CASSQGGSGGPNTGELFF.

In its sample, this clone was seen a few times. The junction does not match germline at one end; this may be a read error. J is TRBJ2-7 and V is TRBV7-7; 7 nucleotides line up with TRBD1. CDR3 length: 14 amino acids. The germline V gene encodes CDR1 SSHAT and CDR2 FNYEAQ (reference sequence). The CDR3 region is CASSNFGTVHEQYF. The CDR3 DNA follows: TGTGCTAGCAGTAACTTCGGGACAGTCCACGAGCAGTACTTC.

The V gene is TRBV4-3, the J gene TRBJ2-1, with a possible D match to TRBD2 (5 bases). V was trimmed by 1 base and J by 8 bases, leaving 15 bases between them. Germline V gives CDR1 LGHNA, CDR2 YSLEER. CDR3 length: 15 residues. CDR3 DNA sequence: TGCGCCAGCAGCCAAGGGGCGGGCGTATTCGATGAGCAGTTCTTC. Protein product: CASSQGAGVFDEQFF.

The rearrangement joins TRBV6-5 to TRBJ2-7, with TRBD1 as a possible D gene (7 bases). The CDR3 sequence is 15 residues long. V lost 5 bases and J lost 3, with 17 bases in between. The V gene's germline CDR1 is MNHEY and CDR2 SVGAGI. The CDR3 DNA reads as TGTGCCAGCAGTACGTCCCAGGGGGGAGGCTACGAGCAGTACTTC. Protein product: CASSTSQGGGYEQYF.

The rearrangement uses TRBV27 and TRBJ1-2, with TRBD1 as a possible D gene (5 bases). Germline values: CDR1 MNHEY, CDR2 SMNVEV (reference sequence). V was trimmed by 3 bases and J by 2 bases, leaving 16 bases between them. This CDR3 has 16 amino acids. DNA for the CDR3: TGTGCCAGCAGTTTGGTCCCTCGGGGGATGAACTATGGCTACACCTTC. It codes for CASSLVPRGMNYGYTF.